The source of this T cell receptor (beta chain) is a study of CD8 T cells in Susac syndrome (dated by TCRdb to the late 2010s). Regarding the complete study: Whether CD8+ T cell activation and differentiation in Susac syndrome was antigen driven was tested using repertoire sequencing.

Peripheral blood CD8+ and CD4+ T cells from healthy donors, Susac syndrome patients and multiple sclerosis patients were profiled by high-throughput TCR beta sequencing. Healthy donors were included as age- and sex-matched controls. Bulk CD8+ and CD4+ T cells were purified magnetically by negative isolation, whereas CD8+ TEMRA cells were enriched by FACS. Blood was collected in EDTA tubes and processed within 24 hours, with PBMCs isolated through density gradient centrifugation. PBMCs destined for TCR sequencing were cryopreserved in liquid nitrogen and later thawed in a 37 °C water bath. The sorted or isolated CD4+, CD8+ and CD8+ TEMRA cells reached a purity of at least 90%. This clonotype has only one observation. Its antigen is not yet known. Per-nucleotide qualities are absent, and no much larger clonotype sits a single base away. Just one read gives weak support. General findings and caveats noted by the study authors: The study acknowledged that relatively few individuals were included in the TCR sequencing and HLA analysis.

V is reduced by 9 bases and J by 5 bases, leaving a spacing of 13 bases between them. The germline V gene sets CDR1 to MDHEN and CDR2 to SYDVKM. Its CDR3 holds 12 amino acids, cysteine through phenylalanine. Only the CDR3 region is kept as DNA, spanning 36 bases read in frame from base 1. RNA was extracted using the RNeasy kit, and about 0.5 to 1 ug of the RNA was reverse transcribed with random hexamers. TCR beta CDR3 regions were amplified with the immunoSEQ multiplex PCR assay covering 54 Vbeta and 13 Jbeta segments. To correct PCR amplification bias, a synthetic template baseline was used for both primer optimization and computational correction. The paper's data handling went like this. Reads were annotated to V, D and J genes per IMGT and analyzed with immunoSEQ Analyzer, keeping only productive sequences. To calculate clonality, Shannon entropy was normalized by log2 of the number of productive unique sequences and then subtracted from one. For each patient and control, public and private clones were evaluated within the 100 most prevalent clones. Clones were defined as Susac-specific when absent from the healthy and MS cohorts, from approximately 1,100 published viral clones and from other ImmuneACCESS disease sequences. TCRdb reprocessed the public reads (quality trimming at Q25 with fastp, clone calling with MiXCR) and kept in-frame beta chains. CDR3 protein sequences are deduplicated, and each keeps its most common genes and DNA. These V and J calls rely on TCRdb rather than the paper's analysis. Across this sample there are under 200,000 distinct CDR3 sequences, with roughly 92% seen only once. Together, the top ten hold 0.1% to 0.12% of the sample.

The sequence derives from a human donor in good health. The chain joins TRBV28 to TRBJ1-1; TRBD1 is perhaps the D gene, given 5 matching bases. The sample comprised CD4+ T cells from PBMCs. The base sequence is TGTGCCAGAGGGGAGGGCGGTACTGAAGCTTTCTTT. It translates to CARGEGGTEAFF.